The clone carrying this T cell receptor beta chain was seen only a few times. Its antigen remains unknown. The entry originates in a study of early T cells in non-severe SARS-CoV-2 infection. Study summary: Sequencing was performed on bulk RNA from unsorted whole blood, leaving chains unpaired.

The CDR3 covers 12 residues. Looked up from germline, CDR1 is SQVTM and CDR2 is ANQGSEA. Separate cDNA molecules each had unique molecular identifiers attached to them. TCRdb re-called the 5' RACE reads through MiXCR, storing one row per CDR3 protein. The profile shows some 77,000 distinct CDR3 sequences, 8.5% to 10% of them singletons. Broader study findings: Matching with VDJdb favored anti-spike CD8 responses (missing private and CD4 specificities).

This sequence was found in an adult who was a healthcare worker with PCR-confirmed SARS-CoV-2 infection or an uninfected control (not recorded which). This chain uses TRBV29-1 with TRBJ2-7; 8 bases agree with TRBD2. The sequenced sample consisted of whole blood. The CDR3 DNA is TGCAGTGTGTGGCGGGAGGCCGGAGAGCAGTACTTC. Amino acid sequence: CSVWREAGEQYF.